This paragraph reports one T cell receptor beta chain. Assay used: immunoSEQ multiplex PCR; TCRdb lists only in-frame clones, some missing. The profile shows about 19,000 clones, about four fifths of them singletons. This sample is part of a study of early stage breast cancer tumors. On the study more broadly: ER+/PR+/HER2- status applied to about 70% of the 16 invasive breast tumors. Each sample averaged approximately 9.9-fold read coverage.

This CDR3 spans 14 amino acids. Germline CDR1 is SNHLY and CDR2 is FYNNEI. V lost 7 bases to trimming and J lost 4 bases, with 16 bases between them. The rearrangement links TRBV2 to TRBJ2-5; TRBD1 is a possible D gene (6 bases). Sequencing was done on a sample of blood. The receptor was isolated from a person aged 70 to 85 with breast cancer. In DNA, the CDR3 is TGTGCCAGCACCGGGACACGGGGTAGAGAGACCCAGTACTTC. Its translation is CASTGTRGRETQYF.